This T cell receptor beta chain was recovered during a study of T cells after yellow fever vaccination. Overall study results and limits: Any FACS-sorted repertoire could hold abundant clonotypes that contaminate it from the bulk population. After the booster, approximately 96% of CD4 and approximately 87% of CD8 primary-response clones were re-detected. Some clonotypes, a small share, were shared between CD4 and CD8 compartments.

This clonotype was detected a few times. 5'RACE template switching added a universal primer site and UMIs to TCR cDNA. TCRdb used MiXCR to reprocess the 5' RACE reads, holding one entry per CDR3 protein. The sample records under 50,000 distinct CDR3 sequences, around 6.5% being singletons. The TCR was taken from a man aged 30 to 39 who received the YFV17D yellow fever vaccine. Sequenced here: PBMCs, either bulk or a sorted T-cell subset (CD4+, CD8+, memory, or dextramer-sorted; not recorded which), sampled 45 days after the yellow fever booster vaccination.

In DNA form, the CDR3 reads TGTGCCAGCTCTGATGGCGTGACCTACGAGCAGTACTTC. It is translated as CASSDGVTYEQYF. J is TRBJ2-7 and V is TRBV19; the D is unclear. The germline CDR1 and CDR2 sequences are LNHDA and SQIVND (reference sequence). Trimming left V 9 bases short and J 2 bases short, with 14 bases between. The CDR3 runs 13 residues.